This T cell receptor beta chain came from a study of molecular identifiers for immune sequencing clone quantification. TCRdb ran MiXCR on the PCR reads and lists one entry per CDR3 protein. The sample has hundreds of thousands of distinct CDR3 sequences, approximately 20% seen once; the top ten hold roughly 0.85%. With 0 bases removed from V and 16 bases from J, the gap between germline ends came to 16 bases. Germline values: CDR1 SNHLY, CDR2 FYNNEI. CDR3 length: 13 amino acids. This clonotype occurred many times. Sequencing was done on a sample of naive CD8+ T cells from blood, with Jurkat cell RNA spiked in. Subset here: FACS-sorted CD8+CD4-CCR7+CD45RA+ naive T cells. The chain is built from TRBV2 and TRBJ2-4, with D perhaps TRBD1 (5 bases). The sequence derives from a human donor in good health. Some libraries in this study had Jurkat cell RNA spiked in. The CDR3: CASSEAFSPGNYF. The CDR3 DNA is TGTGCCAGCAGTGAAGCGTTTTCCCCAGGGAACTACTTC.